Detailed here is one T cell receptor (beta chain). These data are taken from a study of blood T cell repertoires in COVID-19. Study-level background: Sites across the United States, Italy and Spain contributed samples from acute and convalescent COVID-19. Sample material is recorded as cDNA or gDNA derived from T cells, B-cell-depleted T cells, or PBMCs.

CDR1 and CDR2 (germline): MGHDK, SYGVNS. This CDR3 has 14 amino acids. Between the trimmed V and J ends, which lost 8 bases and 7 bases, there was a span of 20 bases. The authors' processing: Cell counts per sample came from amplifying reference gene primers. Only in-frame clones appear in the TCRdb table, and some are missing; sequencing was by immunoSEQ multiplex PCR. The DNA gave D and trimming, while V, J and clone size come from that table. The data contain roughly 230,000 clones, 88% of them singletons. This clonotype was sampled from a man aged 70 or older with acute or convalescent COVID-19. Material: peripheral blood. The chain joins TRBV25-1 to TRBJ1-2; possibly TRBD1 for D (6 bases). The CDR3 nucleotides are TGTGCCAGCCGGACACAGGGAAATCTAGCTGGCTACACCTTC. Protein: CASRTQGNLAGYTF.